Presented here are 3 T cell receptor beta chains from one specimen sequenced in a study of cytomegalovirus exposure and HLA in healthy donors. A multiplex PCR was run with 60 Vbeta primers and 13 Jbeta primers. This table comes from immunoSEQ multiplex PCR, and its TCRdb copy is limited to in-frame clones, with some not included. The data contain about 55,000 clones, 70% to 85% of them singletons. Sequencing was carried out using PBMCs. The receptors originated from a man aged 25 to 40 in good health and CMV-seronegative.

The rearrangement joins TRBV19 to TRBJ1-5; a weak D match, TRBD1 (5 bases). CDR1 is LNHDA, CDR2 SQIVND, per germline (reference sequence). V lost 9 bases and J lost 7, with 22 bases in between. CDR3 length equals 15 residues. CDR3 nucleotides: TGTGCCAGCCAACCCCGGGCTCGGGGGGGGCAGCCCCAGCATTTT. It translates to CASQPRARGGQPQHF.

The CDR3 DNA sequence: TGCGCCAGCAGCCCTAGCCCCGGGACAGGGGTTTTGTCGGATACGCAGTATTTT. It yields the protein CASSPSPGTGVLSDTQYF. J is TRBJ2-3 and V is TRBV4-1; TRBD1 matches at 10 bases. Germline loops: CDR1 MGHRA, CDR2 YSYEKL. V shed 4 bases and J 6 bases; nucleotides not matched to a gene: 16. The CDR3 has 18 residues.

This clone has a single count. This rearrangement joins TRBV7-2 to TRBJ2-1; a weak D match, TRBD2 (5 bases). Germline values: CDR1 SGHTA, CDR2 FQGNSA. This CDR3 is built from 13 residues. The V and J ends lost 7 bases and 4 bases respectively, with 11 bases between them. The CDR3 DNA reads as TGTGCCAGCAAGGAGCGGAATTACAATGAGCAGTTCTTC. Residues: CASKERNYNEQFF.